This T cell receptor beta chain originates from a study of blood T cell repertoires in COVID-19. Authors' analysis steps: Reference gene primer amplification in the assay estimated nucleated cell counts. Here immunoSEQ multiplex PCR was the method, and the copy in TCRdb shows in-frame clones only, minus some. V and J calls and clone size are as listed in that table; D and trimming were resolved from the DNA. The sample holds 200,000 to 250,000 clones; roughly 94% are singletons and the top ten take around 1.2%. The sequence was obtained from a young man with acute or convalescent COVID-19. Specimen: peripheral blood.

This CDR3 is CASSAQQETQYF. The CDR3, as DNA: TGTGCCAGCAGTGCCCAGCAAGAGACCCAGTACTTC. V gene TRBV2 combines with J gene TRBJ2-5; D is unresolved. Trimming took 4 bases from V and 2 from J, leaving 5 bases between them. Germline CDR1 and CDR2: SNHLY and FYNNEI. This CDR3 is built from 12 residues.